One T cell receptor (beta chain) is described in this entry. This clone has a single count. Its cognate antigen has yet to be identified. Within one base of it there is no much larger clone, and no base qualities were kept. Other DNA sequences within the sample encode an identical CDR3. This sample was included in a study of shared clonotypes between healthy human individuals (dated by TCRdb to the early 2020s). Study-level background: A few men and a couple of women, aged 18 to 49 years, made up the cohort. Libraries were prepared and TCR repertoires were sequenced by different laboratories using diverse techniques, in order to increase sequencing depth and limit assay-specific biases. Blood TCR repertoires of a handful of healthy adults were deeply sequenced to estimate repertoire size and the extent of clonotype sharing between individuals. Between about 0.8 and 9 billion PBMCs per donor were obtained by leukapheresis. For each donor, three plates each were used for CD4 naive and CD4 memory, two plates were used for CD8 naive, and one plate was used for CD8 memory. Beyond this particular receptor, the publication reports: About 4.5% of naive CD4, around 3.6% of naive CD8, 2.3% of memory CD4, and over 0.35% of memory CD8 clonotypes were shared across several donors. Higher generation probabilities were observed for clonotypes shared by all four sorted-subset donors than for non-shared clonotypes. Estimated clonotype richness was generally larger for naive than for memory subsets. Rarefaction of sorted-subset datasets indicated incomplete sequencing despite the large sequencing depth. The genetic and exposure-history diversity represented was limited by the small number of donors. Sampling was restricted to blood, and TCR repertoires in tissues likely differ from the TCR repertoires found in blood. Pairwise subsampling led to the expectation that sequencing depth would affect the degree of clonotype sharing among donors.

The CDR3 runs 15 amino acids, cysteine and phenylalanine included. Solely the CDR3 DNA is kept, with 45 bases framed from the first base. The germline V gene (reference sequence) supplies CDR1 SGHNT and CDR2 YYREEE. Ends trimmed: V by 4 bases, J by 0 bases; bases unmatched to a gene: 6. The donors were healthy, HIV-negative adults who had no recently reported acute infections or vaccinations. Every donor was a Caucasian adult living in Nashville, Tennessee, USA. CD4+ T cells were enriched through magnetic negative selection, after which naive cells were positively selected on CD45RA and the remaining negative fraction served as the memory subset. Blood was collected by leukapheresis, and PBMCs were isolated by Ficoll-Histopaque density gradient centrifugation and then cryopreserved in liquid nitrogen vapor phase. Analytical flow cytometry was used to check the purity and quantity of every magnetically sorted T cell population. Each sorted fraction had its genomic DNA isolated and then quantified by UV absorbance on a Nanodrop 2000c.

Using the deep immunoSEQ assay, TCR CDR3 regions were amplified from genomic DNA by multiplex PCR. Genomic DNA extracted from each cell subset was distributed evenly over all wells of several immunoSEQ 96-well plates, and each plate served as one replicate. For sorted subsets, 150 to 250 ng genomic DNA, equal to approximately 30,000 T cell genomes, was loaded into each replicate PCR. Purified libraries were measured with a Qubit 3.0 fluorometer, size-checked on a Bioanalyzer 2100, and measured again with the KAPA Library Quantification kit. Every immunoSEQ 96-well plate was sequenced on a separate single-read 150-cycle Illumina NextSeq 550 flow cell. The original methods were these. The immunoSEQ output contained only junctional sequences without quality scores, so filtering could not match that applied to full-length reads. To assign V/J genes and CDR3, sequences were annotated against IMGT germline references using PyIR, a Python wrapper for IgBLAST v1.9. Reads were filtered out if the reads had weak V/J assignments (E-value above 1e-6), no CDR3, stop codons, out-of-frame junctions, or ambiguous translated residues. V3J clonotypes were defined as sequences sharing the same inferred V gene, J gene, and CDR3 amino acid sequence. Percentage overlap between repertoires was calculated by dividing the number of shared unique clonotypes by the size of the smaller repertoire. Three approaches were used to assess repertoire richness: RTK rarefaction, the Chao1 estimator, and Recon v2.1 estimates of unobserved clonotypes. Generation probabilities were computed with OLGA for all TCRbeta clonotypes obtained by the gDNA method from a few donors. TCRdb took this table from immuneACCESS and kept in-frame rearrangements with V and J called. Such tables lack part of the clones; where checked against another copy, unresolved V genes explain under half of the gap, and the rest is unexplained. V and J calls and clone size are those listed in that table; D and trimming were worked out from the DNA. The sample table lists fewer than 1.8 million clones, just under 99% of them with a count of one. Under 0.45% of the sample belongs to the ten largest clones.

Source material: naive CD4+ T cells sorted from blood. The sample's cell subset or site label, in plain terms: CD45RA+ positively selected. Recombination connected TRBV5-4 to TRBJ1-1, and TRBD1 matches 7 of the central bases. This clonotype was sampled from a man aged 25-45 years in good health. CDR3 protein: CASSPRQGMNTEAFF. The DNA sequence follows: TGTGCCAGCAGCCCCCGACAGGGTATGAACACTGAAGCTTTCTTT.